The text below deals with one T cell receptor (beta chain). This receptor's antigen is unknown. No base quality information exists; no much larger clone differs at one position. The data were taken from a study of long-term antiretroviral therapy in people with HIV (dated 2022 in TCRdb). In terms of the full investigation: The earliest samples were collected about a decade before the 2015 WHO recommendation for immediate ART, when ART was typically delayed until CD4 counts fell. A retrospective serial study tested whether ART initiation and durable HIV suppression were associated with changes in peripheral blood TRB repertoire composition and diversity. The cohort contributed roughly 190 cryopreserved PBMC samples from about 33 adults with confirmed HIV infection, collected serially over a mean of 6 years (range 1-12). Among the 25 to 30 participants with HIV, about 11 were female. No cross-contamination during QIAcube processing was seen in test extractions of a monoclonal T-cell line run alongside 33 polyclonal samples. On the study overall, not on this receptor specifically: No data were available on ART adherence, viral resistance or therapy changes, limiting inferences about post-ART repertoire changes. Starting ART was linked to a significant rise in TRB diversity, yet even with long-term ART the diversity remained significantly lower than in transplant donor controls. Compared with controls, HIV repertoires had narrower CDR3 length ranges, and the network structure pointed to an antigen-experienced repertoire that shifted only slightly toward naive after ART. Since PBMC availability was limited, sequencing covered only the TCR beta chain, with no alpha chain pairing. Expanded TRB clones identified before ART initiation dominated the repertoire across all time points, though the dominance fluctuated and decreased in many PLHIV after ART. Samples dated from the mid-2000s to the late 2010s, and the ART regimens used may be less effective than current ones. Because pre-ART samples had limited cell numbers, profiling was done on unsorted PBMC rather than on sorted CD4+ and CD8+ T cells.

The immunoSEQ hsTCRB v3.0 assay was used at survey level resolution to sequence the TRB variable region. The targeted TRB sequencing depth was about 35,000-55,000 T-cell genomes per sample. An Illumina MiSeq with a v3 150-cycle kit was used to sequence the pooled TRB libraries. The paper's processing steps were these. Repertoire analysis was run in R within a reproducible Nextflow workflow that covered QC, data transformation and analysis. LymphoSeq2, an R package for AIRR-Seq data exploration, was used to implement custom analyses. After excluding a few samples that yielded fewer than 5000 total TRB sequences, under 200 HIV repertoires remained for analysis. Among the 180 to 200 retained HIV repertoires, 55 to 60 were collected before ART initiation and 120 to 130 after ART initiation. Each repertoire was downsampled to 5000 TRB nucleotide sequences, and summary statistics were averaged across 100 downsampling iterations. The analysis kept only TRB sequences whose CDR3 regions were at least seven amino acids long. Diversity was measured with a Shannon entropy-derived clonality score and the Gini coefficient. In the repertoire networks, any two of the top 5000 CDR3 amino acid sequences were connected whenever the two sequences differed by an edit distance of one. Antigen specificity groups and MHC restriction were predicted for TRB CDR3 amino acid sequences with GLIPH2. To flag known associations with CMV, EBV, HIV or tissue antigens, CDR3 amino acid sequences were compared against VDJdb and McPAS-TCR. Pre-ART, post-ART and control groups were compared with Wilcoxon signed-rank tests and Holm-Bonferroni correction. TCRdb carries this immuneACCESS record with in-frame sequences only. Its versions omit some clonotypes, under half of them owing to an unresolved V gene in the studies checked, with the rest unexplained. The DNA was the basis for D and trimming; V, J and clone size are from that table. Present in this sample are approximately 32,000 clones, roughly 80% of which were seen just once. The ten largest clones take up approximately 14% of the sample.

The CDR3 goes from the cysteine to the phenylalanine over 16 residues. Only the CDR3 DNA stays, 48 bases, in frame from base 1. CDR1 and CDR2, per the germline V gene, are SGHTA and FQGNSA. V is reduced by 1 base and J by 0 bases, leaving a spacing of 11 bases between them. Participants were included only if at least one PBMC sample before ART initiation and at least two post-ART samples were available. Every participant with HIV received treatment in the United States of America. Cryopreserved samples of 1-10 million PBMC were thawed and washed before DNA extraction. At the time of the earliest PBMC sample, participants with HIV were aged between about 23 and 55 years. Per participant, PBMC samples came from 1-4 timepoints prior to ART initiation and 2-8 timepoints following ART initiation, for a median of 7 samples. For every participant, serial HIV viral load, CD4+ T-cell count, ART history and demographic data were obtained. A Qiagen kit on a QIAcube was used to extract genomic DNA from unsorted PBMC, with samples processed in batches of 12.

The specimen comprised unsorted PBMCs, sampled 0.3 years after starting antiretroviral therapy. Recombination connected TRBV7-2 to TRBJ2-3; no D gene call is confident. This TCR was recovered from a young man with HIV. CDR3 sequence: CASSLGLGTSTDTQYF. The base sequence is TGTGCCAGCAGCTTAGGACTGGGTACTAGCACAGATACGCAGTATTTT.